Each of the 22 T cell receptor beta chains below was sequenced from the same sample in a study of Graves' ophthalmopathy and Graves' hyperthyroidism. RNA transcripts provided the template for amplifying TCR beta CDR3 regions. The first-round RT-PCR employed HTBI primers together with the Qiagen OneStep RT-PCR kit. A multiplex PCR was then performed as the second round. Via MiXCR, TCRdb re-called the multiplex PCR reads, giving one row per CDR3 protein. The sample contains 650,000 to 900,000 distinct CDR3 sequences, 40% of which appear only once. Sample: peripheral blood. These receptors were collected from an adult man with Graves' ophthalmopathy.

CDR3 protein: CASSVDRGANTEAFF. The CDR3 DNA sequence: TGTGCCAGCAGCGTGGACAGGGGCGCGAACACTGAAGCTTTCTTT. The rearrangement joins TRBV11-2 to TRBJ1-1, with TRBD1 matching over 9 bases. The V segment lost 5 bases and the J segment 1 base; nucleotides outside the gene matches: 5. Germline-derived CDR1 and CDR2 are SGHAT and FQNNGV. CDR3 length: 15 amino acids.

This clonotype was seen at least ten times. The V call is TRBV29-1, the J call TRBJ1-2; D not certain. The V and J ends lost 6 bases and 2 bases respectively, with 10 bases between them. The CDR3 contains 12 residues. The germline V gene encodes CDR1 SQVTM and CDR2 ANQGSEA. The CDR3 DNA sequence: TGCAGCGTGCTCCGGGAGAACTATGGCTACACCTTC. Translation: CSVLRENYGYTF.

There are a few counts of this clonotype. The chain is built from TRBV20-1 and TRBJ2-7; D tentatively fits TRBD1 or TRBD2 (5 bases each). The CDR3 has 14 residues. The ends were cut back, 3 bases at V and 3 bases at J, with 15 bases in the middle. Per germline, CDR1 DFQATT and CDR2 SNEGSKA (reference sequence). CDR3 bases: TGCAGTGCTAGGGCCGGGACGACGAGCTACGAGCAGTACTTC. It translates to CSARAGTTSYEQYF.

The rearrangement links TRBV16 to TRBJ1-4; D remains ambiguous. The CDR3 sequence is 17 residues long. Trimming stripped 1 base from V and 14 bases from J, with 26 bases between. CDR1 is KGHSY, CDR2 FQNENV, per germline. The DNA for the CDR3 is TGTGCCAGCAGCCAATATGATCGGGGTTTGGTGGTAGAAGACCTGTTTTTT. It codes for CASSQYDRGLVVEDLFF. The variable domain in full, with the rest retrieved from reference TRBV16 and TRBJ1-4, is GEEVAQTPKHLVRGEGQKAKLYCAPIKGHSYVFWYQQVLKNEFKFLISFQNENVFDETGMPKERFSAKCLPNSPCSLEIQATKLEDSAVYFCASSQYDRGLVVEDLFFGSGTQLSVL.

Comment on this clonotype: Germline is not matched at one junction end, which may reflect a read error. This CDR3 reads CASSHTGEWQETQYF. CDR3 nucleotides: TGTGCCAGCAGTCACACAGGGGAGTGGCAAGAGACCCAGTACTTC. The chain uses TRBV10-3 and TRBJ2-5, with 7 bases that match TRBD1. The CDR3 contains 15 residues. Germline V gene lookup returns CDR1 ENHRY and CDR2 SYGVKD.

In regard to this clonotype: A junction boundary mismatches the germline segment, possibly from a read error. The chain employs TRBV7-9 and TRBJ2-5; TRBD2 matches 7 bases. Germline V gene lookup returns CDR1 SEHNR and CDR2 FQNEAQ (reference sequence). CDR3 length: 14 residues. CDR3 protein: CASSYGTTQETQYF. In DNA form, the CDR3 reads TGTGCTAGCAGCTATGGGACTACCCAAGAGACCCAGTACTTC.

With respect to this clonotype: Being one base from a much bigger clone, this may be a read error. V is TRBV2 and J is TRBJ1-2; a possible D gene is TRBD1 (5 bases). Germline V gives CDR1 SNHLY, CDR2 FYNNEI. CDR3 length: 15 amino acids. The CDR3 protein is CASSYSGREGYDYTF. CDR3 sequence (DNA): TGTGCCAGCAGTTACTCGGGCAGGGAGGGGTATGACTACACCTTC.

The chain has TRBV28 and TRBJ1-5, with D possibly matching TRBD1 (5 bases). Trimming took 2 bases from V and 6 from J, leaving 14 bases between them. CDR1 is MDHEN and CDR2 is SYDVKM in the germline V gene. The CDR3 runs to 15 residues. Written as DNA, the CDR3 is TGTGCCAGCAGTTTACAGGGATTTCAGGGTCAGCCCCAGCATTTT. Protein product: CASSLQGFQGQPQHF.

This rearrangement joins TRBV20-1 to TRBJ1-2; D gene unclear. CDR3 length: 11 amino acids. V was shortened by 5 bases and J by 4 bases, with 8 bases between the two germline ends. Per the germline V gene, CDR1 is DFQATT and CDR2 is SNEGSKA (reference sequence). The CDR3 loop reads CSAPDVYGYTF. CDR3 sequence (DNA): TGCAGTGCTCCGGATGTCTATGGCTACACCTTC.

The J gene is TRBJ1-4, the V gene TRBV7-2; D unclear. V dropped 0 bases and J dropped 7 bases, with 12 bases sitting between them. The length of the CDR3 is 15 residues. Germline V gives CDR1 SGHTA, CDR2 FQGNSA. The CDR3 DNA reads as TGTGCCAGCAGCTTAGCCGCGGCAGCCGGTGAAAAACTGTTTTTT. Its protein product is CASSLAAAAGEKLFF.

The CDR3 region has the DNA TGCGCCAGCAGCCAAGAGAGTGCGACTAGCGGCACACACACCGGGGAGCTGTTTTTT. Its translation: CASSQESATSGTHTGELFF. The chain joins TRBV4-3 to TRBJ2-2; 9 nucleotides line up with TRBD2. The CDR3 sequence is 19 residues long. J lost 3 bases, V lost 0 bases, and 11 bases had no gene match. Germline CDR1 LGHNA, CDR2 YSLEER.

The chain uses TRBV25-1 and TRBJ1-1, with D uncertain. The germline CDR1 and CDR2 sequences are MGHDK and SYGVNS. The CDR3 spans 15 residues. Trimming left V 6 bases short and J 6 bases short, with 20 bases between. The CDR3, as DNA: TGTGCCAGCAGCTTGGACCGGGAAAACTGGGCTGAAGCTTTCTTT. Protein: CASSLDRENWAEAFF.

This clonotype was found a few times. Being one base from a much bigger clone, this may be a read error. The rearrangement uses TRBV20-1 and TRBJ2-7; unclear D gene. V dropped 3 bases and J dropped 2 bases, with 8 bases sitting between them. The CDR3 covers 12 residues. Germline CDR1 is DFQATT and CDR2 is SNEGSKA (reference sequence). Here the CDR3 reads CSASGQTYEQYF. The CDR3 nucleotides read TGCAGTGCTAGTGGGCAGACCTACGAGCAGTACTTC.

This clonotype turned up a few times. The CDR3, as DNA: TGTGCCAGCAGCCCGGGGGGTAGCGGGGGGGCTTGGTACGAGCAGTACTTC. Amino acid sequence: CASSPGGSGGAWYEQYF. The chain combines TRBV9 with TRBJ2-7; the match to TRBD2 covers 11 bases. The V segment lost 4 bases and the J segment 4 bases; nucleotides outside the gene matches: 13. This CDR3 comprises 17 residues. Germline V lookup: CDR1 SGDLS, CDR2 YYNGEE.

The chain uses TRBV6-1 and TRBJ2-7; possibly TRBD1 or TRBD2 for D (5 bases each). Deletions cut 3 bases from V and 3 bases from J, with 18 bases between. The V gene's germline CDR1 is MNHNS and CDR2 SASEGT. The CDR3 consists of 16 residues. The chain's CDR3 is CASSDEARTGRYEQYF. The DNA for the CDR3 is TGTGCCAGCAGTGATGAGGCACGGACGGGACGCTACGAGCAGTACTTC.

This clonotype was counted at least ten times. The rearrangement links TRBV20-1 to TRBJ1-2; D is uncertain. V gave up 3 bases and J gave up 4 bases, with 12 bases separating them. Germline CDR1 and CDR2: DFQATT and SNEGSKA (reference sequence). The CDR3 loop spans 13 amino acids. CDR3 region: CSASRASSYGYTF. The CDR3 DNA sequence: TGCAGTGCTAGTCGGGCCAGTAGCTATGGCTACACCTTC.

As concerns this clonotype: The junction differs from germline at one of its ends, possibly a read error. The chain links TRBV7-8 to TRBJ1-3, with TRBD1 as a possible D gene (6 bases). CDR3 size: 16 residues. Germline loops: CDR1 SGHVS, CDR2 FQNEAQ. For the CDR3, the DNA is TGCGCCAGCAGCCATACCGAGACAGGTGCAGGAAACACCATATATTTT. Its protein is CASSHTETGAGNTIYF.

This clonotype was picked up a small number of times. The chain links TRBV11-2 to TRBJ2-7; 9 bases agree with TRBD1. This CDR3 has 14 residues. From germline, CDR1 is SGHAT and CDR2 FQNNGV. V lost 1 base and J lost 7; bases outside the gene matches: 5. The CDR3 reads CASSLVGQGLEQYF. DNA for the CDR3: TGTGCCAGCAGCTTAGTGGGACAGGGTTTGGAGCAGTACTTC.

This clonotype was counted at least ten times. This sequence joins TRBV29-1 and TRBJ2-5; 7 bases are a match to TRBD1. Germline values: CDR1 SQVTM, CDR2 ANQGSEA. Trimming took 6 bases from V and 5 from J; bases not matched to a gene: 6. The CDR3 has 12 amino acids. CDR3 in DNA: TGCAGCGTAAAAGGGGGCTTGGAGACCCAGTACTTC. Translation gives CSVKGGLETQYF.

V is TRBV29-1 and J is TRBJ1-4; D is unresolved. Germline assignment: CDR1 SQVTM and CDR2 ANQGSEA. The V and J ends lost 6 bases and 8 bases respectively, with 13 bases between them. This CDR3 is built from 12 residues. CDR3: CSVVSQGEKLFF. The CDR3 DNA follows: TGCAGCGTAGTATCCCAAGGGGAAAAACTGTTTTTT.

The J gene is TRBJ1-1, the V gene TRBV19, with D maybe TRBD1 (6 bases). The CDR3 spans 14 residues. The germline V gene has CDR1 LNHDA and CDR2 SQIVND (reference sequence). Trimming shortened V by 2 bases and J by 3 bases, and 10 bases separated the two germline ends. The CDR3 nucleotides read TGTGCCAGTAGTATAAAAGGGGGTCACACTGAAGCTTTCTTT. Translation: CASSIKGGHTEAFF.

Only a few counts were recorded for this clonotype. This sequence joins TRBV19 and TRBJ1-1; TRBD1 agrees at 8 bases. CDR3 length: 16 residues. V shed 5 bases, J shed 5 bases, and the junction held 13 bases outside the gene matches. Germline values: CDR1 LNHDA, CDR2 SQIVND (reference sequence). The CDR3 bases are TGTGCCAGTAGTCTTAAGGGACAGGCCCTTTGGACTGAAGCTTTCTTT. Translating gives CASSLKGQALWTEAFF.